This TCR beta chain stems from a study of T cell responses to AZD1222 COVID-19 vaccine. This CDR3 contains 15 residues. CDR1 MNHEY and CDR2 SVGEGT come from the germline V gene. With V trimmed by 6 bases and J by 4 bases, 9 bases remained unmatched. Study-wide points: At 160-218 and 743-854, vaccine-associated CD4 TCRs were dominant, and they spanned spike. In the spike-specific TCR repertoire, nearly half reportedly target unmutated variant regions. Sampling captured repertoires only after the peak T cell response.

Second-dose groups at about 4 or about 12 weeks were pooled. Profiled with immunoSEQ multiplex PCR; TCRdb holds only in-frame clones, not every one. The sample yields roughly 100,000 clones, 90% seen once. As for this clone: Its antigen remains unidentified.

The sample was peripheral blood, taken 28 days after the second AZD1222 dose. The chain couples TRBV6-2 or TRBV6-3 to TRBJ2-1; 7 bases match TRBD1. This TCR was recovered from an adult who received the AZD1222 COVID-19 vaccine. Here the CDR3 DNA reads TGTGCCAGCAGCCAAGGGACAGAGGATTACAATGAGCAGTTCTTC. The encoded protein is CASSQGTEDYNEQFF.